The rows below give T cell receptor beta chains drawn from one sample of a study of T cells after yellow fever vaccination. TCRdb re-called the 5' RACE reads through MiXCR, storing one row per CDR3 protein. Altogether 50,000 or so distinct CDR3 sequences are present, roughly 7.3% being singletons, with the ten largest covering 28%. Sequenced material: CD8+ T cells sorted from PBMCs, taken roughly 15 days after the first yellow fever vaccination. These receptors were taken from a man younger than 35 who received the YFV17D yellow fever vaccine. Each CDR3 is given with its conserved first and last residue. D genes are given only for firm matches. Clone sizes are given selectively: once, few, many, or a class where the clone is expanded.

>TRBD1|many|TRBV28|TRBJ2-5
CASSPFRQGEETQYF
TGTGCCAGCAGCCCCTTCCGACAGGGGGAAGAGACCCAGTACTTC
>-|-|TRBV23-1|TRBJ1-5
CASRRENRGNQPQHF
TGCGCCAGCAGACGCGAAAACAGGGGCAATCAGCCCCAGCATTTT
>-|many|TRBV19|TRBJ1-1
CAVRDALGVGTEAFF
TGTGCCGTCAGGGACGCGTTGGGGGTGGGGACTGAAGCTTTCTTT
>-|many|TRBV27|TRBJ2-2
CASSFRGTGELFF
TGTGCCAGCAGTTTCCGGGGTACCGGGGAGCTGTTTTTT
>-|many|TRBV12-1|TRBJ1-1
CASSFATEAFF
TGTGCCAGCAGCTTTGCCACTGAAGCTTTCTTT
>-|many|TRBV6-1|TRBJ2-7
CASGTSYEQYF
TGTGCCAGCGGTACGTCCTACGAGCAGTACTTC
>-|many|TRBV6-6|TRBJ2-7
CASSLGGHEQYF
TGTGCCAGCAGCCTCGGGGGCCACGAGCAGTACTTC
>-|many|TRBV19|TRBJ2-2
CASSMSGGFYTGELFF
TGTGCCAGTAGTATGAGTGGTGGGTTTTACACCGGGGAGCTGTTTTTT
>TRBD1|many|TRBV12-3/TRBV12-4|TRBJ2-1
CASSGPGGNNEQFF
TGTGCCAGCTCTGGTCCAGGGGGAAACAATGAGCAGTTCTTC
>TRBD2|many|TRBV7-8|TRBJ2-1
CASSLVSGGSSYNEQFF
TGTGCCAGCAGCTTAGTAAGCGGGGGAAGCTCCTACAATGAGCAGTTCTTC
>-|many|TRBV7-7|TRBJ2-5
CASSRAASHQETQYF
TGTGCCAGCAGCCGGGCCGCGAGTCACCAAGAGACCCAGTACTTC
>-|many|TRBV7-2|TRBJ2-2
CASSPHPTGELFF
TGTGCCAGCAGCCCCCACCCAACCGGGGAGCTGTTTTTT
>TRBD2|many|TRBV4-3|TRBJ2-2
CASSPYSGGNTGELFF
TGCGCCAGCAGCCCTTATAGCGGGGGGAACACCGGGGAGCTGTTTTTT
>-|many|TRBV20-1|TRBJ1-5
CSGHGGYSNQPQHF
TGCAGTGGTCACGGGGGGTATAGCAATCAGCCCCAGCATTTT
>TRBD1|many|TRBV20-1|TRBJ2-3
CSASEPDRGADTQYF
TGCAGTGCTAGCGAACCCGACAGGGGCGCAGATACGCAGTATTTT